Below, one TCR beta chain is given with its context. In this sample, this clone turned up a few times. The target of this receptor is not known. Qualities for individual bases were not recorded, and no much larger clone is one base off. Whole blood was collected in K2EDTA tubes by collaborating institutions according to the institutions' own protocols. For TCRbeta analysis, collaborators shipped samples in one of three forms: frozen whole blood, isolated PBMCs, or DNA extracted from either of those sample types. This sample was taken from a study of blood T cell repertoires in COVID-19 (dated by TCRdb to the early 2020s). As for the study more broadly: Collaborator samples came from the United States, Italy and Spain and covered acute and convalescent phases of COVID-19. The material from the prospective study consisted of cDNA or gDNA derived from T cells, B-cell-depleted T cells, or PBMCs. HLA class I and class II types, where available, came from metadata supplied by the sample provider rather than from assay-based typing. Deeply sampled blood TCRbeta repertoires from subjects exposed to, actively infected with, or recovered from COVID-19 were included in the dataset. A de-identified subject ID, COVID-19 status, age in years and sex were almost always included in the sample metadata. The samples were drawn from the first 160 participants of the ongoing ImmuneRACE study and from over 950 subjects provided by 6 global collaborators. The repertoires were made available in a free public database intended to serve as a resource for research on the immune response to SARS-CoV-2.

V loses 5 bases of germline sequence and J loses 4 bases, and the interval between the two ends is 15 bases. Taken from the germline V gene (reference sequence), the CDR1 and CDR2 loops are SEHNR and FQNEAQ. The CDR3 contains 15 residues, cysteine and phenylalanine counted. Only CDR3 DNA is held: 45 bases, read in frame from base 1. TCRbeta CDR3 regions were amplified from genomic DNA using the immunoSEQ Assay, a bias-controlled multiplex PCR. Turning to the authors' computational methods: The number of nucleated cells in each sample was estimated from the amplification of reference gene primers within the assay. To quantify the absolute abundance of each unique TCRbeta CDR3 rearrangement, sequence reads were collapsed and filtered. For each sample, productive Simpson clonality was calculated by taking the square root of Simpson's diversity index across productive rearrangements. The source is immuneACCESS, and TCRdb retained only in-frame sequences with V and J called. Part of the clones is not carried over; for the studies checked, unresolved V genes explain less than half of this, and the remainder is unexplained. That table supplies the V and J calls and clone size; D and trimming were determined from the DNA. The sample table contains a few hundred thousand clones; only one count was recorded for approximately 91% of them. The ten top clones hold under 0.95% of the sample.

Overall study outcomes, separate from this receptor: The quantity of clinical and demographic metadata differed by source and by participant and was supplied without curation.

The sample consisted of peripheral blood. The rearrangement combines TRBV7-9 with TRBJ2-1; TRBD2 is perhaps the D gene, given 6 matching bases. The origin of this receptor is a woman between 25 and 40 years old with acute or convalescent COVID-19. The nucleotide sequence is TGTGCCAGCAGCCTTCCGGAGGGCGGATACAATGAGCAGTTCTTC. This translates into CASSLPEGGYNEQFF. Extended through the reference TRBV7-9 and TRBJ2-1 proteins, this CDR3 yields the full variable domain: DTGVSQNPRHKITKRGQNVTFRCDPISEHNRLYWYRQTLGQGPEFLTYFQNEAQLEKSRLLSDRFSAERPKGSFSTLEIQRTEQGDSAMYLCASSLPEGGYNEQFFGPGTRLTVL.